This TCR beta chain is drawn from a study of control samples from healthy donors and cancer patients. Profiled with immunoSEQ multiplex PCR; TCRdb holds only in-frame clones, not every one. This table has 50,000 or so clones, more than 95% appearing once. The sequencing input was blood. This TCR derives from a woman under 30 in good health.

The CDR3 nucleotides read TGTGCCATCGCTCGGGGGACTGGGGCCAACGTCCTGACTTTC. Protein sequence: CAIARGTGANVLTF. The rearrangement links TRBV10-3 to TRBJ2-6; D perhaps matches TRBD2 (6 bases). The CDR3 totals 14 residues. V was cut by 8 bases and J by 2 bases, with 10 bases left in between. Germline loops: CDR1 ENHRY, CDR2 SYGVKD.